These 13 T cell receptor beta chains were all obtained from the same sample, sequenced in a study of tumor-infiltrating lymphocytes in primary liver carcinoma. TCR beta cDNA came from about 450 ng total RNA, primed with a constant-region primer. Researchers made the TCR beta libraries by running three nested multiplex PCR rounds with slightly modified ARM-PCR. For around 11 cycles apiece, the opening two PCR rounds ran with TRBV1-TRBV30 forward primers and a C-beta reverse primer. One entry per CDR3 protein results from TCRdb running MiXCR on the multiplex PCR reads. The table lists around 330,000 distinct CDR3 sequences, 50% to 75% of them singletons. Unsorted whole blood supplied the RNA, and germline DNA was extracted too. Sequenced input: peripheral blood. All receptors derive from a woman aged 25-40 years with primary liver carcinoma and hepatitis B virus infection.

This clonotype was detected ten times or more. This chain links TRBV12-3 or TRBV12-4 with TRBJ1-1; D is unclear. The CDR3 is made up of 13 amino acids. Deletions cut 6 bases from V and 0 bases from J, with 8 bases between. The CDR3 sequence: CASRSPLNTEAFF. DNA for the CDR3: TGTGCCAGCAGATCCCCTCTGAACACTGAAGCTTTCTTT.

Points on this clonotype: A junction boundary mismatches the germline segment, possibly from a read error. This chain uses TRBV5-6 with TRBJ2-1, with D perhaps TRBD2 (7 bases). This CDR3 spans 15 amino acids. Germline CDR1 reads SGHDT; CDR2 reads YYEEEE. CDR3 DNA: TGCGCCAGCAGCCCGGGGGGCAGGTCCTACAATGAGCAGTCCTTC. Translation gives CASSPGGRSYNEQSF.

This clonotype was counted only a few times. The junction departs from the called germline gene at one end, perhaps through a read error. The chain carries TRBV28 and TRBJ1-6, with a weak D call TRBD1 (5 bases). The CDR3 is 14 amino acids. Germline V lookup: CDR1 MDHEN, CDR2 SYDVKM. DNA for the CDR3: TGTGCCAGCAGCCTGGGGGTTGGGAATTCACCCCTTCACTTT. Protein sequence: CASSLGVGNSPLHF.

CDR3 sequence reads: CASSDESGQPQHF. CDR3 sequence (DNA): TGTGCCAGCAGTGACGAGTCAGGGCAGCCCCAGCATTTT. The V and J genes are TRBV12-3 or TRBV12-4 and TRBJ1-5, with TRBD1 as a possible D gene (5 bases). CDR3 size: 13 residues. Trimming shortened V by 5 bases and J by 7 bases, and 12 bases separated the two germline ends.

Only a few counts were recorded for this clonotype. The final CDR3 position lacks the conserved phenylalanine or tryptophan, pointing to a likely read error. The chain uses TRBV12-3 or TRBV12-4 and TRBJ1-5; D not certain. V shed 0 bases and J shed 5 bases, with 8 bases lying between them. There are 14 residues in the CDR3. CDR3 region: CASSLAGWDQPQHL. The CDR3 DNA sequence: TGTGCCAGCAGTTTAGCGGGGTGGGATCAGCCCCAGCATCTT.

This clonotype was observed at least ten times. The chain is built from TRBV11-2 and TRBJ2-3; either TRBD1 or TRBD2 may fit D (5 bases each). The germline gives CDR1 SGHAT, CDR2 FQNNGV. V lost 2 bases and J lost 3, with 15 bases in between. The length of the CDR3 is 16 residues. The CDR3 DNA reads TGTGCCAGCAGCTTATCTGGGAAGTGGGGGACAGATACGCAGTATTTT. Its protein product is CASSLSGKWGTDTQYF.

The rearrangement uses TRBV25-1 and TRBJ2-1; 8 bases are a match to TRBD1. Germline loops: CDR1 MGHDK, CDR2 SYGVNS. V dropped 6 bases and J dropped 9; count of bases not matched to a gene: 13. The CDR3 consists of 15 residues. CDR3 amino acids: CASSHAGVTGGEQFF. The CDR3, as DNA: TGTGCCAGCAGCCACGCAGGAGTTACAGGGGGTGAGCAGTTCTTC.

About this clonotype: This CDR3 fails to terminate in the conserved phenylalanine or tryptophan, so it likely reflects a read error. The rearrangement joins TRBV5-4 to TRBJ2-7; D tentatively reads TRBD1 or TRBD2 (5 bases each). V dropped 4 bases and J dropped 1 base, with 12 bases sitting between them. The CDR3 totals 14 residues. CDR1 SGHNT and CDR2 YYREEE come from the germline V gene (reference sequence). CDR3 protein: CASSRDGRSYEQYY. CDR3 nucleotides: TGTGCCAGCAGCAGGGACGGGCGTTCCTACGAGCAGTACTAC.

This clonotype has at least ten counts. V is TRBV6-1 and J is TRBJ1-1, with a possible D match to TRBD1 (5 bases). Germline-derived CDR1 and CDR2 are MNHNS and SASEGT. V was clipped by 4 bases and J by 3 bases, with 9 bases between them. The CDR3 covers 13 residues. CDR3 sequence reads: CASSVRVDTEAFF. The CDR3, as DNA: TGTGCCAGCAGTGTCAGGGTGGACACTGAAGCTTTCTTT.

At least ten counts were recorded for this clonotype. This chain joins TRBV12-3 or TRBV12-4 and TRBJ2-1; 9 bases line up with TRBD1. Losses at the gene ends were 6 bases for V and 6 bases for J; bases not matched to a gene: 9. The CDR3 totals 15 residues. The CDR3 bases are TGTGCCAGCAGCGCCGGGACAGGGAGGCCCAATGAGCAGTTCTTC. It encodes CASSAGTGRPNEQFF.

This clonotype appeared once. The junction and the germline gene differ at one end; a read error may be behind it. The chain links TRBV29-1 to TRBJ2-1, with 8 bases matching TRBD2. The CDR3 is 13 amino acids. The V gene's germline CDR1 is SQVTM and CDR2 ANQGSEA. CDR3 residues: CSAPGISGNEQFF. The CDR3 region has the DNA TGCAGCGCCCCGGGGATTAGCGGGAACGAGCAGTTTTTC.

This clonotype was observed a single time. As the CDR3 is not closed by the conserved phenylalanine or tryptophan, this likely results from a read error. The V gene is TRBV29-1, the J gene TRBJ2-1; D ambiguous. The CDR3 spans 11 residues. Germline CDR1 and CDR2: SQVTM and ANQGSEA. CDR3 DNA: TGCAGCGTTGCGCGAGACAATGAACAGTTCTTA. This gives the protein CSVARDNEQFL.

Details on this clonotype: Being one base from a much bigger clone, this may be a read error. The chain joins TRBV4-3 to TRBJ2-7, with 8 bases lining up with TRBD1. The germline V gene encodes CDR1 LGHNA and CDR2 YSLEER. This CDR3 is built from 14 residues. In DNA, the CDR3 is TGCGCCAGCAGCCAAGACAGGGGGCTCGACGAGCACTACTTC. As protein: CASSQDRGLDEHYF.